This T cell receptor (beta chain) was recorded in a study of T-cell reconstitution after alpha-beta-depleted transplantation in children. Germline V lookup: CDR1 SGHTA, CDR2 FQGNSA. The CDR3 length is 15 residues. With 5 bases clipped from V and 6 bases from J, the junction kept 8 bases outside the gene matches. This clonotype was detected many times. The TCRbeta library was prepared with unique molecular identifiers. TCRdb reprocessed the PCR reads with MiXCR, giving one entry per CDR3 protein. The sample contains approximately 83,000 distinct CDR3 sequences, more than 9% of which appear only once. The specimen comprised PBMCs from the stem cell graft donor, sampled from the stem cell graft. The chain carries TRBV7-2 and TRBJ2-7; TRBD2 agrees at 12 bases. The origin of this receptor is a human donor who donated a stem cell graft to a child with inherited bone marrow failure. The CDR3 coding sequence is TGTGCCAGCAGCGGGGGGACTAGCGGGTTCGGCGAGCAGTACTTC. Protein product: CASSGGTSGFGEQYF. Full variable domain (rest looked up from reference TRBV7-2 and TRBJ2-7): GAGVSQSPSNKVTEKGKDVELRCDPISGHTALYWYRQSLGQGLEFLIYFQGNSAPDKSGLPSDRFSAERTGGSVSTLTIQRTQQEDSAVYLCASSGGTSGFGEQYFGPGTRLTVT.